The entry below gives a single T cell receptor (beta chain) sequence along with its context. Its antigen is as yet unknown. V lost 6 bases and J lost 0, with 20 bases in between. The germline CDR1 and CDR2 sequences are ENHRY and SYGVKD. This CDR3 is built from 17 residues. The data were taken from a study of cytomegalovirus exposure and HLA in healthy donors. In the study overall: Among several hundred genotyped donors, roughly 80% fell in the Caucasian-associated ancestry cluster.

With 60 Vbeta and 13 Jbeta primers, the PCR was carried out. The repertoire was sequenced with immunoSEQ multiplex PCR; TCRdb's copy has only in-frame clones and lacks some. The table includes fewer than 200,000 clones, about four fifths detected once. Study-wide results and limits: The study had only CMV serostatus as immune exposure information. There were some public TCRs occurring in many donors, but most TCR sequences were rare. Sequences of the TCR beta chain were said to predict the HLA-A and HLA-B alleles of most subjects accurately.

Sequencing was done on a sample of PBMCs. The TCR was taken from a male donor in good health and CMV-seronegative. The chain carries TRBV10-3 and TRBJ1-2; tentatively, D is TRBD1 (5 bases). As DNA, the CDR3 is TGTGCCATCAGCTACCTTGAGACAGACAAACCTAACTATGGCTACACCTTC. Translation: CAISYLETDKPNYGYTF.